A selection of T cell receptor beta chains follows, all from one sample in a study of T cells in Graves' hyperthyroidism and ophthalmopathy. TCRdb redid the calling of the multiplex PCR reads with MiXCR, one entry per CDR3 protein. Of some 550,000 distinct CDR3 sequences in the sample, less than 25% were seen once. Input material: blood. These receptors were collected from a man in his late teens or twenties with Graves' hyperthyroidism. Each CDR3 is given with its conserved first and last residue. Fields, in order: D gene, J gene, clone size, V gene, CDR3 DNA, CDR3 protein. D genes are given only for firm matches. Only part of the rows carry a size: once, few, many, or a class if the clone is expanded.

D gene: TRBD1; J gene: TRBJ1-2; clone size: many; V gene: TRBV28; CDR3 DNA: TGTGCCGGACAGGGGGCGTTTGGCTACACCTTC; CDR3 protein: CAGQGAFGYTF
D gene: NA; J gene: TRBJ2-5; clone size: many; V gene: TRBV6-1; CDR3 DNA: TGTGCCAGCAACAAGTTTCAAGAGACCCAGTACTTC; CDR3 protein: CASNKFQETQYF
D gene: NA; J gene: TRBJ1-1; clone size: few; V gene: TRBV28; CDR3 DNA: TGTGCCAGCAGTTTCCAGGCGAACCCGAACACTGAAGCTTTCTTT; CDR3 protein: CASSFQANPNTEAFF
D gene: TRBD2; J gene: TRBJ2-5; clone size: once; V gene: TRBV28; CDR3 DNA: TGTGCCAGCAGTAGTCGACTAGCGGGAACCCAAGAGACCCAGTACTTC; CDR3 protein: CASSSRLAGTQETQYF
D gene: TRBD1; J gene: TRBJ2-7; clone size: many; V gene: TRBV20-1; CDR3 DNA: TGCAGTGCTAGGTGGACAGGGGACCACGAGCAGTACTTC; CDR3 protein: CSARWTGDHEQYF
D gene: TRBD2; J gene: TRBJ2-7; clone size: few; V gene: TRBV29-1; CDR3 DNA: TGCAGCATAACTAGCGGGACCTACGAGCAGTACTTC; CDR3 protein: CSITSGTYEQYF
D gene: TRBD1; J gene: TRBJ1-2; clone size: NA; V gene: TRBV18; CDR3 DNA: TGTGCCAGCTCACCAGTCCCGGGACAGGTTTCTAATGGCTACACCTTC; CDR3 protein: CASSPVPGQVSNGYTF
D gene: TRBD1; J gene: TRBJ1-5; clone size: many; V gene: TRBV20-1; CDR3 DNA: TGCAGTGCTAGACCCGGGACAGGGGGCGCGGGTCAGCCCCAGCATTTT; CDR3 protein: CSARPGTGGAGQPQHF
D gene: NA; J gene: TRBJ2-2; clone size: many; V gene: TRBV11-1; CDR3 DNA: TGTGCCAGCAGCTTCCCCGGGTATGGGGACACCGGGGAGCTGTTTTTT; CDR3 protein: CASSFPGYGDTGELFF
D gene: NA; J gene: TRBJ1-2; clone size: many; V gene: TRBV5-1; CDR3 DNA: TGCGCCAGCAGCTTGGAAGTGGGGTCGGCCTATGGCTACACCTTC; CDR3 protein: CASSLEVGSAYGYTF
D gene: TRBD1; J gene: TRBJ1-1; clone size: many; V gene: TRBV12-3/TRBV12-4; CDR3 DNA: TGTGCCAGCAGCCCCCCCCGGAACAGGCCAGGGGGTAGGGCTGAAGCTTTCTTT; CDR3 protein: CASSPPRNRPGGRAEAFF
D gene: NA; J gene: TRBJ1-2; clone size: many; V gene: TRBV27; CDR3 DNA: TGTGCCAGCAGTTCGCTCCAGGGGTCTAACTATGGCTACACCTTC; CDR3 protein: CASSSLQGSNYGYTF
D gene: TRBD2; J gene: TRBJ2-2; clone size: NA; V gene: TRBV5-1; CDR3 DNA: TGCGCCAGCAGCATGGGACTAGCGGGGTCCGGGGAGCTGTTTTTT; CDR3 protein: CASSMGLAGSGELFF
D gene: NA; J gene: TRBJ1-6; clone size: NA; V gene: TRBV20-1; CDR3 DNA: TGCAGTGCTCCAGGGAGCTCCTATAATTCACCCCTCCACTTT; CDR3 protein: CSAPGSSYNSPLHF
D gene: NA; J gene: TRBJ1-5; clone size: many; V gene: TRBV12-3/TRBV12-4; CDR3 DNA: TGTGCCAGCAGTTTAGATCTGGGGGCCGGTCAGCCCCAGCATTTT; CDR3 protein: CASSLDLGAGQPQHF
D gene: NA; J gene: TRBJ1-2; clone size: many; V gene: TRBV29-1; CDR3 DNA: TGCAGCGTTGAAGAGGGGGCCGGAGGGTACTATGGCTACACCTTC; CDR3 protein: CSVEEGAGGYYGYTF
D gene: NA; J gene: TRBJ1-2; clone size: NA; V gene: TRBV10-3; CDR3 DNA: TGTGCCATCAGCTTGGCCACCCAGGGTACCTATGGCTACACCTTC; CDR3 protein: CAISLATQGTYGYTF
D gene: NA; J gene: TRBJ1-1; clone size: many; V gene: TRBV7-2; CDR3 DNA: TGTGCCAGCAGCTTAGTCCTCCGGGGGTTTGAAGCTTTCTTT; CDR3 protein: CASSLVLRGFEAFF
D gene: NA; J gene: TRBJ2-7; clone size: many; V gene: TRBV5-1; CDR3 DNA: TGCGCCAGCAGCTGGGGAGGCAGTACCTACGAGCAGTACTTC; CDR3 protein: CASSWGGSTYEQYF
D gene: NA; J gene: TRBJ2-5; clone size: NA; V gene: TRBV10-2; CDR3 DNA: TGCGCCAGCAGTAACCACTTACAAGAGACCCAGTACTTC; CDR3 protein: CASSNHLQETQYF
D gene: TRBD1; J gene: TRBJ1-1; clone size: NA; V gene: TRBV6-2/TRBV6-3; CDR3 DNA: TGTGCCAGCAGAACAAGGGGACAGACAAACCTTTACATGAACACTGAAGCTTTCTTT; CDR3 protein: CASRTRGQTNLYMNTEAFF
D gene: NA; J gene: TRBJ1-1; clone size: few; V gene: TRBV4-2; CDR3 DNA: TGTGCCAGCAGCCTCATGCGGGACACTGAAGCTTTCTTT; CDR3 protein: CASSLMRDTEAFF
D gene: TRBD1; J gene: TRBJ1-2; clone size: NA; V gene: TRBV6-2/TRBV6-3; CDR3 DNA: TGTGCCAGCAGTCCACTCGGGACAGCCTATGGCTACACCTTC; CDR3 protein: CASSPLGTAYGYTF
D gene: TRBD2; J gene: TRBJ2-5; clone size: many; V gene: TRBV6-5; CDR3 DNA: TGTGCCAGCACCCCCGGGGGGGGGTACCAAGAGACCCAGTACTTC; CDR3 protein: CASTPGGGYQETQYF
D gene: NA; J gene: TRBJ2-5; clone size: NA; V gene: TRBV3-1; CDR3 DNA: TGTGCCAGCAGCCAAGGTACTATAGGGGAGACCCAGTACTTC; CDR3 protein: CASSQGTIGETQYF
D gene: TRBD2; J gene: TRBJ2-2; clone size: few; V gene: TRBV11-2; CDR3 DNA: TGTGCCAGCAGTAGCCGGACTAGCCACACCGGGGAGCTGTTTTTT; CDR3 protein: CASSSRTSHTGELFF
D gene: NA; J gene: TRBJ1-2; clone size: many; V gene: TRBV11-2; CDR3 DNA: TGTGCCAGCAGCCGATCGACCGTCGGGGGCTACACCTTC; CDR3 protein: CASSRSTVGGYTF
D gene: NA; J gene: TRBJ2-7; clone size: many; V gene: TRBV11-2; CDR3 DNA: TGTGCCAGCAGCTTAGATCGGGCAGGGTACCACGAGCAGTACTTC; CDR3 protein: CASSLDRAGYHEQYF
D gene: TRBD1; J gene: TRBJ2-7; clone size: few; V gene: TRBV18; CDR3 DNA: TGTGCCAGCTCGCGAGAGACAGGGGCCAATTACTACGAGCAGTACTTC; CDR3 protein: CASSRETGANYYEQYF
D gene: TRBD1; J gene: TRBJ2-5; clone size: many; V gene: TRBV6-1; CDR3 DNA: TGTGCCAGCAGTGAACCGGACAGGGGGCGCCAAGAGACCCAGTACTTC; CDR3 protein: CASSEPDRGRQETQYF
D gene: TRBD1; J gene: TRBJ2-7; clone size: NA; V gene: TRBV6-5; CDR3 DNA: TGTGCCAGCAGTTACTCGACAGGGATTTACGAGCAGTACTTC; CDR3 protein: CASSYSTGIYEQYF
D gene: TRBD1; J gene: TRBJ1-1; clone size: NA; V gene: TRBV6-1; CDR3 DNA: TGTGCCAGCAGTGAGCTACAGGGGGGGACTGAAGCTTTCTTT; CDR3 protein: CASSELQGGTEAFF
D gene: NA; J gene: TRBJ2-2; clone size: many; V gene: TRBV12-3/TRBV12-4; CDR3 DNA: TGTGCCACCTCGAGACAGGAGAACACCGGGGAGCTGTTTTTT; CDR3 protein: CATSRQENTGELFF
D gene: TRBD1; J gene: TRBJ2-7; clone size: NA; V gene: TRBV29-1; CDR3 DNA: TGCAGCGTTCGACTGACAGGGGGTAACTACGAGCAGTACTTC; CDR3 protein: CSVRLTGGNYEQYF
D gene: TRBD1; J gene: TRBJ1-5; clone size: many; V gene: TRBV20-1; CDR3 DNA: TGCAGTGCTTTAGGACAGGGAAATCAGCCCCAGCATTTT; CDR3 protein: CSALGQGNQPQHF
D gene: TRBD2; J gene: TRBJ2-7; clone size: many; V gene: TRBV30; CDR3 DNA: TGTGCCTGGAGTAGGACTAGCGGGGGGGTCTCCGAGCAGTACTTC; CDR3 protein: CAWSRTSGGVSEQYF
D gene: NA; J gene: TRBJ1-5; clone size: many; V gene: TRBV6-1; CDR3 DNA: TGTGCCAGCAGTGAAGGGGTTGGTCAGCCCCAGCATTTT; CDR3 protein: CASSEGVGQPQHF
D gene: TRBD2; J gene: TRBJ2-2; clone size: few; V gene: TRBV6-1; CDR3 DNA: TGTGCCAGCAGTGCCCGGGACTACAACACCGGGGAGCTGTTTTTT; CDR3 protein: CASSARDYNTGELFF
D gene: TRBD2; J gene: TRBJ2-7; clone size: NA; V gene: TRBV25-1; CDR3 DNA: TGTGCCAGCAGTGCGAACAGGGGGCAGGGACTAGCGGGAGGGTCCTACGAGCAGTACTTC; CDR3 protein: CASSANRGQGLAGGSYEQYF
D gene: NA; J gene: TRBJ2-2; clone size: NA; V gene: TRBV20-1; CDR3 DNA: TGCAGTGCTAGAGTGGACACCGGGGAGCTGTTTTTT; CDR3 protein: CSARVDTGELFF
D gene: NA; J gene: TRBJ2-7; clone size: few; V gene: TRBV7-9; CDR3 DNA: TGTGCCAGCAGTCCTGAGGAAGGGCTTGCGTTCCAGTACTTC; CDR3 protein: CASSPEEGLAFQYF
D gene: TRBD1; J gene: TRBJ1-2; clone size: few; V gene: TRBV6-5; CDR3 DNA: TGTGCCAGCAGTTACTTTTCCGGGACAGGGAATGATGGCTACACCTTC; CDR3 protein: CASSYFSGTGNDGYTF
D gene: NA; J gene: TRBJ2-5; clone size: many; V gene: TRBV11-1; CDR3 DNA: TGTGCCAGCAGCTTCAAGGAAGGACACCCAACGAAAGCCCAGTACTTC; CDR3 protein: CASSFKEGHPTKAQYF
D gene: NA; J gene: TRBJ1-2; clone size: NA; V gene: TRBV10-3; CDR3 DNA: TGTGCCATCAGTGACACGGATCCGTCGGGCTATGGCTACACCTTC; CDR3 protein: CAISDTDPSGYGYTF
D gene: NA; J gene: TRBJ1-2; clone size: many; V gene: TRBV6-5; CDR3 DNA: TGTGCCAGCAGTTACTCGTCGGGGTTAGGCTATGGCTACACCTTC; CDR3 protein: CASSYSSGLGYGYTF
D gene: NA; J gene: TRBJ1-1; clone size: many; V gene: TRBV20-1; CDR3 DNA: TGCAGTGCTGTAGGGGACACTGAAGCTTTCTTT; CDR3 protein: CSAVGDTEAFF
D gene: NA; J gene: TRBJ1-2; clone size: many; V gene: TRBV6-1; CDR3 DNA: TGTGCCAGCAGGGCCCGGCGGGTTGAAGACTATGGCTACACCTTC; CDR3 protein: CASRARRVEDYGYTF
D gene: NA; J gene: TRBJ2-7; clone size: NA; V gene: TRBV6-2/TRBV6-3; CDR3 DNA: TGTGCCAGCAGTTTAAGGCTTCTTGGGGCCTACGAGCAGTACTTC; CDR3 protein: CASSLRLLGAYEQYF
D gene: NA; J gene: TRBJ2-7; clone size: NA; V gene: TRBV12-3/TRBV12-4; CDR3 DNA: TGTGCCAGCAGTTTGGGCAGGCGGGTTGGGGAGCAGTACTTC; CDR3 protein: CASSLGRRVGEQYF
D gene: TRBD1; J gene: TRBJ2-7; clone size: many; V gene: TRBV28; CDR3 DNA: TGTGCCAGCAGTCCGACGGGACAGGCCCCATACGAGCAGTACTTC; CDR3 protein: CASSPTGQAPYEQYF
D gene: NA; J gene: TRBJ2-2; clone size: NA; V gene: TRBV9; CDR3 DNA: TGTGCCAGCAGCGTAGGATTCTTAAGGGCGAGCACCGGGGAGCTGTTTTTT; CDR3 protein: CASSVGFLRASTGELFF
D gene: TRBD2; J gene: TRBJ2-7; clone size: many; V gene: TRBV6-5; CDR3 DNA: TGTGCCAGCAGTTACGGGGGGGACGCCGAGCAGTACTTC; CDR3 protein: CASSYGGDAEQYF
D gene: NA; J gene: TRBJ1-2; clone size: many; V gene: TRBV10-3; CDR3 DNA: TGTGCCATCAGTGAAGGGGGGGACTATGGCTACACCTTC; CDR3 protein: CAISEGGDYGYTF